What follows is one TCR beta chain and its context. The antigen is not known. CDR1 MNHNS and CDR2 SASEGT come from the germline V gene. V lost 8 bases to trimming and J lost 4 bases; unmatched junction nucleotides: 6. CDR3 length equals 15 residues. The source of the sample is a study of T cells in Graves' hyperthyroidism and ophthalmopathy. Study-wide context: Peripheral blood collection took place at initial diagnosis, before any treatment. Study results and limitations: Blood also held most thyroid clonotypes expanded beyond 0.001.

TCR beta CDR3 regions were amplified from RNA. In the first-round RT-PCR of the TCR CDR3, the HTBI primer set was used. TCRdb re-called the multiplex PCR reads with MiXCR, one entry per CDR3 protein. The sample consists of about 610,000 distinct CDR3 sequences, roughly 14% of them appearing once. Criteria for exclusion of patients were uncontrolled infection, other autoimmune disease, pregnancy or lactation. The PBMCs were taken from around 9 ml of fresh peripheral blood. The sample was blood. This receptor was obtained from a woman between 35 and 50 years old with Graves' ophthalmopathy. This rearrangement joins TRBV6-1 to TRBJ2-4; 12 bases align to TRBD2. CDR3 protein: CASRTGTSGKNIQYF. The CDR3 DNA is TGTGCCAGCCGTACGGGGACTAGCGGGAAAAACATTCAGTACTTC.